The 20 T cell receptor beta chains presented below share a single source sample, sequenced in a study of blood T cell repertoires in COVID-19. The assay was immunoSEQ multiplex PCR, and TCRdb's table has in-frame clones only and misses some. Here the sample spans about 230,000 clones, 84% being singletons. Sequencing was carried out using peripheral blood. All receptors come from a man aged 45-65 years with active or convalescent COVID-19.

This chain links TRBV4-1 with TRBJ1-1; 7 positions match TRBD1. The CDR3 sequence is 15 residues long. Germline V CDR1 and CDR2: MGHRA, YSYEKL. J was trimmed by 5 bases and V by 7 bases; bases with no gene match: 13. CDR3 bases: TGCGCCAGCAACCAGGGGCAGGGGGGTGGAACTGAAGCTTTCTTT. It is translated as CASNQGQGGGTEAFF.

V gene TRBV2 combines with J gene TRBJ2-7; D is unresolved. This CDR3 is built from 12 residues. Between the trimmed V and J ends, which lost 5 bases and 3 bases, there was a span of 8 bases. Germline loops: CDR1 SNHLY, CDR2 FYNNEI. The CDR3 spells CASSLQNYEQYF. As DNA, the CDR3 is TGTGCCAGCAGTCTACAGAACTACGAGCAGTACTTC.

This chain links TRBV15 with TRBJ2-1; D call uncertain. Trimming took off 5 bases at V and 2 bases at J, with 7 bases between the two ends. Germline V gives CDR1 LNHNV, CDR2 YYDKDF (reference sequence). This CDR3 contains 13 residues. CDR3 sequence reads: CATSSGAYNEQFF. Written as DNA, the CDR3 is TGTGCCACCAGCTCCGGAGCCTACAATGAGCAGTTCTTC.

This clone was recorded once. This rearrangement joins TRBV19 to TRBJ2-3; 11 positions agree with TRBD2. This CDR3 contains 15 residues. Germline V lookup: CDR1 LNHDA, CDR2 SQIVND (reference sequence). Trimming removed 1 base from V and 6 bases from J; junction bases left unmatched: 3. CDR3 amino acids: CASSIVLAGADTQYF. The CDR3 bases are TGTGCCAGTAGTATAGTACTAGCGGGGGCCGATACGCAGTATTTT.

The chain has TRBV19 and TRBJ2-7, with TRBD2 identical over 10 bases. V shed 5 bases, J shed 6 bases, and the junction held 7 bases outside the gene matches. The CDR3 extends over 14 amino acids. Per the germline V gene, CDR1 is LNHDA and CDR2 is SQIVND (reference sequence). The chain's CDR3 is CASSQAKREGEQYF. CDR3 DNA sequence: TGTGCCAGTAGTCAGGCGAAGCGGGAGGGCGAGCAGTACTTC.

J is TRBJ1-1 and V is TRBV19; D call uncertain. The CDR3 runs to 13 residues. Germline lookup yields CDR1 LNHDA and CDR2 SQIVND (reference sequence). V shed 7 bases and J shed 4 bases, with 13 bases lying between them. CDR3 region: CASTSLAGTEAFF. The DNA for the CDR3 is TGTGCCAGTACTAGCCTCGCGGGCACTGAAGCTTTCTTT.

This CDR3 reads CASSETGTKNIQYF. The CDR3 nucleotides read TGTGCCAGCAGCGAGACAGGGACCAAAAACATTCAGTACTTC. This sequence joins TRBV7-9 and TRBJ2-4; 7 bases align to TRBD1. The CDR3 length is 14 residues. After removal of 5 bases from V and 2 bases from J, the junction contained 3 bases not matched to a gene. Germline assignment: CDR1 SEHNR and CDR2 FQNEAQ (reference sequence).

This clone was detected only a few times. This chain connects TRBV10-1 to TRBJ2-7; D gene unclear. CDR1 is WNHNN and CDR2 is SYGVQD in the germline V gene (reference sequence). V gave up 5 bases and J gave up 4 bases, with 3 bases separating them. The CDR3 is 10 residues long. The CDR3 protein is CASSPYEQYF. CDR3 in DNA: TGCGCCAGCAGTCCTTACGAGCAGTACTTC.

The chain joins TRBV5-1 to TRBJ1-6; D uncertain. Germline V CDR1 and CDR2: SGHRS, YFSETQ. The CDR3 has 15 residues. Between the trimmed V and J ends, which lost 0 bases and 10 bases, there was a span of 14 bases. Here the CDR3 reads CASSLVTGVGSPLHF. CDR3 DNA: TGCGCCAGCAGCTTGGTCACGGGTGTTGGATCACCCCTCCACTTT.

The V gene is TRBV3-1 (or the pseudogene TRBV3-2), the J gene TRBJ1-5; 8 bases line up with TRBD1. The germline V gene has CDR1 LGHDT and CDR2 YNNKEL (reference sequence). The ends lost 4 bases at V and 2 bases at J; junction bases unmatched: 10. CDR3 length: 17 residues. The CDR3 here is CASSPRQGMKGNQPQHF. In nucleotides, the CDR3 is TGTGCCAGCAGCCCTCGACAGGGGATGAAGGGCAATCAGCCCCAGCATTTT.

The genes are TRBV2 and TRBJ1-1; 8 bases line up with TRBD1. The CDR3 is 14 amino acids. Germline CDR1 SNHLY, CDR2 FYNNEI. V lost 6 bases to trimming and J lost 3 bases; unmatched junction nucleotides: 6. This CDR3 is CASRVMTGDTEAFF. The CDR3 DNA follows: TGTGCCAGCAGGGTCATGACAGGGGACACTGAAGCTTTCTTT.

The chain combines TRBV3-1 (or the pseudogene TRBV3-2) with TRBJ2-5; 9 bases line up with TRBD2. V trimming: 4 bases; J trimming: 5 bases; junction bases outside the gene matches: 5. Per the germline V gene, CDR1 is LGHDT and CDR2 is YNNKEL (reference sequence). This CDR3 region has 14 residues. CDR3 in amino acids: CASSLAGVGETQYF. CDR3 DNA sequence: TGTGCCAGCAGCCTAGCGGGGGTTGGGGAGACCCAGTACTTC.

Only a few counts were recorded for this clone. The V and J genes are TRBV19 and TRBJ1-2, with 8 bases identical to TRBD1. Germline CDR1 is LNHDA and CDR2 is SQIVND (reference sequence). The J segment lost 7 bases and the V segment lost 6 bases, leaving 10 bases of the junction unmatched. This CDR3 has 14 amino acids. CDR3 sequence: CASRIQGGTGGYTF. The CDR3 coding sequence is TGTGCCAGTAGGATACAGGGGGGAACTGGTGGCTACACCTTC.

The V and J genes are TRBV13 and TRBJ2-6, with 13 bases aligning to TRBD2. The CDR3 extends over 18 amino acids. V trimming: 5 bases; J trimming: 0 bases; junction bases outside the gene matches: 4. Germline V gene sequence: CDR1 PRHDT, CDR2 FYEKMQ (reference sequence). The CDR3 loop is CASSPRTSGGSGANVLTF. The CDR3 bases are TGTGCCAGCAGCCCCCGGACTAGCGGGGGCTCTGGGGCCAACGTCCTGACTTTC.

CDR3 sequence (DNA): TGTGCCAGCACCCTCGGGAGACAGAACACCGGGGAGCTGTTTTTT. Amino acid sequence: CASTLGRQNTGELFF. The chain couples TRBV5-4 to TRBJ2-2, with D maybe TRBD2 (6 bases). Trimming pared 6 bases from V and 1 base from J, leaving 13 bases between. CDR3 length: 15 amino acids. The germline CDR1 and CDR2 sequences are SGHNT and YYREEE (reference sequence).

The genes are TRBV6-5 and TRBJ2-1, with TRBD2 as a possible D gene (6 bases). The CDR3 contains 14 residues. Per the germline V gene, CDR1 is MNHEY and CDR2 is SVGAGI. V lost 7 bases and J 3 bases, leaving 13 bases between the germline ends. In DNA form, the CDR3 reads TGTGCCAGCAACCCCAACGGGGGCTACAATGAGCAGTTCTTC. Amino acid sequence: CASNPNGGYNEQFF.

The CDR3 DNA reads as TGTGCCAGCAGTCGTTCCGGGACACTGAACACTGAAGCTTTCTTT. Translated: CASSRSGTLNTEAFF. The chain couples TRBV27 to TRBJ1-1; D may be TRBD1 (6 bases). Trimming cost V 5 bases and J 0 bases, with 13 bases left between them. From germline, CDR1 is MNHEY and CDR2 SMNVEV (reference sequence). This CDR3 region has 15 residues.

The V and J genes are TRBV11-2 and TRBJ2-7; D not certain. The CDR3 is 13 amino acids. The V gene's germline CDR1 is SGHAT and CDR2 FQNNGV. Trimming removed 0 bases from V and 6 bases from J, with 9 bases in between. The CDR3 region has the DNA TGTGCCAGCAGCTTAGAGAGGCCAGCCGAGCAGTACTTC. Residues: CASSLERPAEQYF.

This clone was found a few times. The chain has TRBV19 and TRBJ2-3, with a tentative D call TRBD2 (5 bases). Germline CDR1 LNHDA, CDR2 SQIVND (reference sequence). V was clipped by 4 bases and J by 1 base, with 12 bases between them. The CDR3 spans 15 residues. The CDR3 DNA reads TGTGCCAGTAGTACCCCCGGGCGGGGCACAGATACGCAGTATTTT. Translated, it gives CASSTPGRGTDTQYF.

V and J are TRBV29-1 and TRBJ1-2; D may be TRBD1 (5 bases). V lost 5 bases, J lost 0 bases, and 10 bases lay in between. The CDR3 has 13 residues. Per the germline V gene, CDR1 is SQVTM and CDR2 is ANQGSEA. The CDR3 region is CSVPQQANYGYTF. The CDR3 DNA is TGCAGCGTTCCCCAACAGGCTAACTATGGCTACACCTTC.